One TCR beta chain is described in this entry. Other DNA sequences in this specimen translate into the identical CDR3. These data belong to a study of naive CD8 T cells in extremely preterm neonates. Sequencing was performed with immunoSEQ multiplex PCR; in TCRdb, only in-frame clones are kept and a portion is missing. The sample has around 6,000 clones; 95% to 97% are singletons. Sorted cells: live naive CD8+ T cells, CD45RA+CCR7+, Annexin V-negative. This CDR3 is built from 15 residues. After removal of 5 bases from V and 4 bases from J, the junction contained 8 bases not matched to a gene. Germline CDR1 SGHTA, CDR2 FQGNSA.

The V gene is TRBV7-2, the J gene TRBJ2-1; 7 bases are a match to TRBD2. The clonotype was recovered from a human donor in good health. The sample taken for sequencing was naive CD8+ T cells from blood. This CDR3 is CASSLTSVPYNEQFF. In DNA form, the CDR3 reads TGTGCCAGCAGCCTAACTAGCGTACCATACAATGAGCAGTTCTTC.